This T cell receptor beta chain was captured in a study of blood T cell repertoires in COVID-19. The method was immunoSEQ multiplex PCR; TCRdb's version includes in-frame clones alone and lacks a portion of them. Altogether 150,000 or so clones are present, more than 85% being singletons, with the ten largest covering roughly 0.58%. V was clipped by 4 bases and J by 0 bases; unmatched bases: 6. The germline V gene encodes CDR1 MDHEN and CDR2 SYDVKM. The CDR3 has 16 residues. The TCR was taken from a man in his fifties or sixties with COVID-19, enrolled during active disease. V and J are TRBV28 and TRBJ2-5, with TRBD1 matching over 9 bases. The specimen sequenced was peripheral blood. Here the CDR3 reads CASSSSGTGYQETQYF. The CDR3 DNA is TGTGCCAGCAGTTCGTCCGGGACAGGGTACCAAGAGACCCAGTACTTC. The whole variable domain, remainder taken from reference TRBV28 and TRBJ2-5, is DVKVTQSSRYLVKRTGEKVFLECVQDMDHENMFWYRQDPGLGLRLIYFSYDVKMKEKGDIPEGYSVSREKKERFSLILESASTNQTSMYLCASSSSGTGYQETQYFGPGTRLLVL.